Shown below are 27 T cell receptor beta chains from a single sample sequenced in a study of CD4 T cells in relation to SARS-CoV-2 and coronaviruses. The unexposed donors gave CD4+ T cells in 2011-2018, prior to COVID-19. Method: immunoSEQ multiplex PCR; TCRdb's copy keeps in-frame clones and lacks some. Here the sample spans about 59,000 clones, roughly 90% being singletons. Sequencing used memory CD4+ T cells from PBMCs. The receptor set was obtained from a human donor in good health.

The chain is built from TRBV28 and TRBJ2-7; D is undetermined. This CDR3 contains 13 residues. The V and J ends lost 2 bases and 2 bases respectively, with 7 bases between them. Per germline, CDR1 MDHEN and CDR2 SYDVKM. CDR3 DNA: TGTGCCAGCAGTTTAACCCCAACCTACGAGCAGTACTTC. Its protein product is CASSLTPTYEQYF.

The rearrangement joins TRBV6-5 to TRBJ2-7, with TRBD1 matching 11 bases. Unmatched junction bases numbered 13, after V lost 10 bases and J lost 5 bases. CDR3 size: 15 residues. Germline V lookup: CDR1 MNHEY, CDR2 SVGAGI. For the CDR3, the DNA is TGTGCCACCACAAAGAGGACAGGGGGCAAGAACGAGCAGTACTTC. It codes for CATTKRTGGKNEQYF.

The CDR3 spells CASSLQGGLIGELFF. The CDR3 region has the DNA TGTGCCAGCAGCCTTCAAGGGGGTTTGATCGGGGAGCTGTTTTTT. J is TRBJ2-2 and V is TRBV11-2; maybe TRBD1 (6 bases). CDR1 is SGHAT, CDR2 FQNNGV, per germline. The CDR3 sequence is 15 residues long. Trimming pared 5 bases from V and 7 bases from J, leaving 17 bases between.

The chain combines TRBV6-5 with TRBJ2-1; tentatively, D is TRBD1 (6 bases). Per the germline V gene, CDR1 is MNHEY and CDR2 is SVGAGI. This CDR3 contains 15 residues. V gave up 6 bases and J gave up 3 bases, with 15 bases separating them. This chain's CDR3 is CASSPNQQGYNEQFF. CDR3 bases: TGTGCCAGCAGCCCCAACCAACAGGGCTACAATGAGCAGTTCTTC.

The CDR3 DNA reads as TGTGCCATCAGCCGGGACAGGGCTTTCCAGCCCCAGCATTTT. Translation gives CAISRDRAFQPQHF. The rearrangement uses TRBV10-3 and TRBJ1-5, with 9 bases aligning to TRBD1. Germline V gene sequence: CDR1 ENHRY, CDR2 SYGVKD. V was pared by 6 bases and J by 7 bases, with 7 bases of the junction left unmatched. The CDR3 length is 14 residues.

This rearrangement joins TRBV6-5 to TRBJ2-5; unclear D gene. Trimming pared 3 bases from V and 5 bases from J, leaving 7 bases between. The CDR3 runs 12 residues. The V gene's germline CDR1 is MNHEY and CDR2 SVGAGI. The CDR3 nucleotides are TGTGCCAGCAGTTATGGTGGGGAGACCCAGTACTTC. As protein: CASSYGGETQYF.

The chain couples TRBV5-6 to TRBJ2-1; D possibly corresponds to TRBD1 (5 bases). Germline-derived CDR1 and CDR2 are SGHDT and YYEEEE. Trimming left V 1 base short and J 7 bases short, with 21 bases between. The CDR3 runs to 17 residues. CDR3 DNA: TGTGCCAGCAGCTTGACCGGGCAGGGTCGATTCACTAATGAGCAGTTCTTC. Translation: CASSLTGQGRFTNEQFF.

This clone was counted a few times. V usage is TRBV3-1 (or the pseudogene TRBV3-2) and J usage is TRBJ1-2; D may be TRBD1 (5 bases). The germline gives CDR1 LGHDT, CDR2 YNNKEL (reference sequence). The V end lost 5 bases, the J end lost 6 bases, and 13 bases lay between the germline ends. The CDR3 length is 13 residues. CDR3 protein: CASSAQGSNGYTF. The DNA of the CDR3 is TGTGCCAGCAGCGCTCAGGGTAGTAATGGCTACACCTTC.

V gene TRBV20-1 combines with J gene TRBJ1-3; a weak D match, TRBD1 (6 bases). Germline CDR1 DFQATT, CDR2 SNEGSKA (reference sequence). The CDR3 spans 15 residues. The V and J ends lost 3 bases and 0 bases respectively, with 12 bases between them. The CDR3 spells CSASRQALSGNTIYF. CDR3 bases: TGCAGTGCTAGTAGACAGGCTCTCTCTGGAAACACCATATATTTT.

This clone occurred a few times. The chain combines TRBV7-9 with TRBJ2-2, with a tentative D call TRBD1 (6 bases). The germline CDR1 and CDR2 sequences are SEHNR and FQNEAQ (reference sequence). The length of the CDR3 is 17 residues. The V and J ends lost 5 bases and 0 bases respectively, with 16 bases between them. The CDR3 sequence: CASSQEQGRANTGELFF. CDR3 in DNA: TGTGCCAGCAGCCAAGAACAGGGACGTGCGAACACCGGGGAGCTGTTTTTT. The full variable domain, in which reference TRBV7-9 and TRBJ2-2 provide the parts outside the CDR3, is DTGVSQNPRHKITKRGQNVTFRCDPISEHNRLYWYRQTLGQGPEFLTYFQNEAQLEKSRLLSDRFSAERPKGSFSTLEIQRTEQGDSAMYLCASSQEQGRANTGELFFGEGSRLTVL.

The chain couples TRBV5-1 to TRBJ2-7, with D maybe TRBD1 (6 bases). CDR3 length: 13 amino acids. Per the germline V gene, CDR1 is SGHRS and CDR2 is YFSETQ. Trimming left V 4 bases short and J 7 bases short, with 15 bases between. As DNA, the CDR3 is TGCGCCAGCAGCACCGGACAGCCCTCTGAGCAGTACTTC. Amino acid sequence: CASSTGQPSEQYF.

The chain has TRBV7-2 and TRBJ1-5; weak D call: TRBD1 (6 bases). Germline V gives CDR1 SGHTA, CDR2 FQGNSA. This CDR3 has 16 amino acids. Trimming removed 4 bases at V and 5 bases at J, with 18 bases between. The CDR3 sequence is CASSSQGGLPDQPQHF. The DNA for the CDR3 is TGTGCCAGCAGCTCCCAAGGGGGACTGCCCGATCAGCCCCAGCATTTT.

The chain is built from TRBV2 and TRBJ2-6; D is uncertain. Germline V gives CDR1 SNHLY, CDR2 FYNNEI. CDR3 size: 15 residues. Trimming cost V 4 bases and J 0 bases, with 7 bases left between them. The CDR3 DNA follows: TGTGCCAGCAGTGCGGGTACCTCTGGGGCCAACGTCCTGACTTTC. This gives the protein CASSAGTSGANVLTF.

The rearrangement links TRBV18 to TRBJ1-6; D possibly corresponds to TRBD1 (6 bases). The V end lost 2 bases, the J end lost 5 bases, and 10 bases lay between the germline ends. Germline V lookup: CDR1 KGHSH, CDR2 LQKENI. CDR3 length: 15 amino acids. The CDR3 region is CASSPYGGDNSPLHF. The CDR3 DNA follows: TGTGCCAGCTCACCATACGGGGGCGATAATTCACCCCTCCACTTT.

The rearrangement joins TRBV5-4 to TRBJ1-1, with D possibly being TRBD1 (6 bases). Germline values: CDR1 SGHNT, CDR2 YYREEE (reference sequence). The CDR3 loop spans 15 amino acids. Trimming took off 3 bases at V and 4 bases at J, with 16 bases between the two ends. This CDR3 is CASSSGRGLGTEAFF. CDR3 nucleotides: TGTGCCAGCAGCTCCGGCAGGGGTCTAGGCACTGAAGCTTTCTTT.

The chain employs TRBV28 and TRBJ2-3, with a tentative D call TRBD1 (6 bases). V gave up 5 bases and J gave up 4 bases, with 19 bases separating them. The V gene's germline CDR1 is MDHEN and CDR2 SYDVKM. The length of the CDR3 is 16 residues. This CDR3 reads CASSQARTASPDTQYF. Written as DNA, the CDR3 is TGTGCCAGCAGTCAAGCCCGGACAGCTTCTCCAGATACGCAGTATTTT.

V and J are TRBV5-1 and TRBJ1-1; 9 nucleotides line up with TRBD1. Per the germline V gene, CDR1 is SGHRS and CDR2 is YFSETQ. This CDR3 is built from 14 residues. With 4 bases clipped from V and 6 bases from J, the junction kept 7 bases outside the gene matches. The CDR3 DNA reads as TGCGCCAGCAGCGGTGGACAGGGGCTCTCTGAAGCTTTCTTT. Translating gives CASSGGQGLSEAFF. Drawing the rest from reference TRBV5-1 and TRBJ1-1, the complete variable domain is KAGVTQTPRYLIKTRGQQVTLSCSPISGHRSVSWYQQTPGQGLQFLFEYFSETQRNKGNFPGRFSGRQFSNSRSEMNVSTLELGDSALYLCASSGGQGLSEAFFGQGTRLTVV.

This rearrangement joins TRBV9 to TRBJ2-3; the D call may be TRBD1 or TRBD2 (5 bases each). In germline, CDR1 is SGDLS, CDR2 YYNGEE. V was shortened by 2 bases and J by 0 bases, with 13 bases between the two germline ends. The CDR3 sequence is 16 residues long. The CDR3 spells CASSVWGTSSTDTQYF. The CDR3 DNA reads TGTGCCAGCAGCGTGTGGGGGACGTCGAGCACAGATACGCAGTATTTT.

The V gene is TRBV5-1, the J gene TRBJ2-1; 14 bases fit TRBD2. V lost 4 bases to trimming and J lost 4 bases; unmatched junction nucleotides: 13. The CDR3 runs to 19 residues. Germline V gene sequence: CDR1 SGHRS, CDR2 YFSETQ. CDR3 coding DNA: TGCGCCAGCAGCCCAGCCGGGACTAGCGGGAGTAGTGCATACAATGAGCAGTTCTTC. It codes for CASSPAGTSGSSAYNEQFF.

CDR3 amino acids: CASSSTSVYEQYF. In DNA form, the CDR3 reads TGTGCCAGCAGTTCGACTAGCGTATACGAGCAGTACTTC. The chain has TRBV12-3 or TRBV12-4 and TRBJ2-7, with 8 bases identical to TRBD2. V lost 4 bases and J lost 4; bases outside the gene matches: 3. This CDR3 region has 13 residues.

The genes are TRBV7-2 and TRBJ2-7, with D possibly being TRBD1 (5 bases). V lost 5 bases and J 2 bases, leaving 13 bases between the germline ends. The CDR3 contains 14 residues. Per germline, CDR1 SGHTA and CDR2 FQGNSA. CDR3 in DNA: TGTGCCAGCAGCGCACTGGACAAAACCTACGAGCAGTACTTC. Encoded protein: CASSALDKTYEQYF.

This clone was picked up one time. The chain carries TRBV5-4 and TRBJ1-1; a weak D match, TRBD1 (6 bases). The germline CDR1 and CDR2 sequences are SGHNT and YYREEE (reference sequence). Trimming stripped 4 bases from V and 1 base from J, with 11 bases between. This CDR3 has 14 residues. CDR3 in DNA: TGTGCCAGCAGCCCAGGGACACGGAACACTGAAGCTTTCTTT. Translated: CASSPGTRNTEAFF.

The J gene is TRBJ2-2, the V gene TRBV3-1 (or the pseudogene TRBV3-2); no firm D call. CDR3 size: 15 residues. Germline V gives CDR1 LGHDT, CDR2 YNNKEL (reference sequence). The V end lost 0 bases, the J end lost 2 bases, and 7 bases lay between the germline ends. The CDR3 DNA is TGTGCCAGCAGCCAAGAGGCCAGTAACACCGGGGAGCTGTTTTTT. This encodes CASSQEASNTGELFF.

V gene TRBV5-6 combines with J gene TRBJ1-2, with D uncertain. CDR3 length: 14 amino acids. Germline V gives CDR1 SGHDT, CDR2 YYEEEE. The germline V and J ends were trimmed by 2 bases and 4 bases, with 12 bases remaining between them. CDR3 residues: CASSFLTETYGYTF. DNA of the CDR3: TGTGCCAGCAGCTTTCTTACGGAAACCTATGGCTACACCTTC. Full variable domain (missing parts from reference TRBV5-6 and TRBJ1-2): DAGVTQSPTHLIKTRGQQVTLRCSPKSGHDTVSWYQQALGQGPQFIFQYYEEEERQRGNFPDRFSGHQFPNYSSELNVNALLLGDSALYLCASSFLTETYGYTFGSGTRLTVV.

This chain uses TRBV3-1 (or the pseudogene TRBV3-2) with TRBJ2-5, with TRBD1 identical over 7 bases. The CDR3 is made up of 17 amino acids. The germline gives CDR1 LGHDT, CDR2 YNNKEL (reference sequence). Trimming removed 4 bases from V and 4 bases from J; junction bases left unmatched: 15. The CDR3 nucleotides are TGTGCCAGCAGCCCCGCAACACTGAGGACAGGCCGAGAGACCCAGTACTTC. It specifies CASSPATLRTGRETQYF.

The rearrangement uses TRBV24-1 and TRBJ1-5; D may be TRBD1 (6 bases). V lost 3 bases and J lost 6, with 11 bases in between. The CDR3 runs to 14 residues. From germline, CDR1 is KGHDR and CDR2 SFDVKD. The CDR3 region is CATSDTTGGQPQHF. The CDR3 DNA reads TGTGCCACCAGTGATACGACAGGAGGTCAGCCCCAGCATTTT.

The rearrangement uses TRBV6-5 and TRBJ2-7; 7 bases are a match to TRBD1. This CDR3 spans 14 amino acids. Germline V CDR1 and CDR2: MNHEY, SVGAGI. Trimming cost V 5 bases and J 2 bases; bases outside gene matches: 6. CDR3 sequence: CASSIPGQPYEQYF. The CDR3 region has the DNA TGTGCCAGCAGTATACCGGGACAGCCCTACGAGCAGTACTTC.